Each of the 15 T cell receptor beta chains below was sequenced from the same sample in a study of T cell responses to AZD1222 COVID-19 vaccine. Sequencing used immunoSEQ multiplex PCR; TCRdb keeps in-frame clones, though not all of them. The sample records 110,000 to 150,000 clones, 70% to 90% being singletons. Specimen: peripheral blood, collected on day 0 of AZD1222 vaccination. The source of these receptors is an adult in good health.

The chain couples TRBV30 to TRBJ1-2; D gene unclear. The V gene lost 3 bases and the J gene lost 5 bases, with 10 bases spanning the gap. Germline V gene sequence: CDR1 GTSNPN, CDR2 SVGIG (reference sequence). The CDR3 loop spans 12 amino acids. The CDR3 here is CAWSSERYGYTF. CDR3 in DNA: TGTGCCTGGAGCTCCGAACGATATGGCTACACCTTC.

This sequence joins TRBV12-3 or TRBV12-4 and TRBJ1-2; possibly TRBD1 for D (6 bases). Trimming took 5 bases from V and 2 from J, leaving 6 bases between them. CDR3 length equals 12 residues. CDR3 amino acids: CASSTGNYGYTF. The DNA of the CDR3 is TGTGCCAGCAGTACAGGGAACTATGGCTACACCTTC.

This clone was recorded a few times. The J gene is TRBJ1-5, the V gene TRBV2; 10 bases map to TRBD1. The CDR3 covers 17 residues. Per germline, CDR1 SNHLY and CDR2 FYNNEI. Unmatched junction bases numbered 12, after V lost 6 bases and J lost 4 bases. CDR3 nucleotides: TGTGCCAGCAGCATAAGGTGGGACAGGGGTTCGAATCAGCCCCAGCATTTT. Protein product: CASSIRWDRGSNQPQHF.

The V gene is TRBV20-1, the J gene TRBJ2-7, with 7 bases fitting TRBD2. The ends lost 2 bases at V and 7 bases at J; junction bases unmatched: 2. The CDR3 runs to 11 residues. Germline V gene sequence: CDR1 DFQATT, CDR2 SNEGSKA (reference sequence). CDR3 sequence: CSARSGREQYF. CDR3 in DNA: TGCAGTGCTAGATCCGGGAGGGAGCAGTACTTC.

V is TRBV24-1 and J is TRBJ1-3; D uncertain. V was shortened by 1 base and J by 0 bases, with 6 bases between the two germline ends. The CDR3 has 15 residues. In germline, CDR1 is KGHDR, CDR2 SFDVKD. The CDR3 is CATSDLTGSGNTIYF. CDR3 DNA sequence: TGTGCCACCAGTGATTTAACGGGCTCTGGAAACACCATATATTTT.

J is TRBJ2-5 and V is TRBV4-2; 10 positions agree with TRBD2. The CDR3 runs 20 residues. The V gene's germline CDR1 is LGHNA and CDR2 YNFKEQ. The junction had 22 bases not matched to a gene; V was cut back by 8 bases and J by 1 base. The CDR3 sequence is CASSPMASGSSWGPQETQYF. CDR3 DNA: TGTGCCAGCTCCCCAATGGCTAGCGGGAGTAGCTGGGGGCCCCAAGAGACCCAGTACTTC.

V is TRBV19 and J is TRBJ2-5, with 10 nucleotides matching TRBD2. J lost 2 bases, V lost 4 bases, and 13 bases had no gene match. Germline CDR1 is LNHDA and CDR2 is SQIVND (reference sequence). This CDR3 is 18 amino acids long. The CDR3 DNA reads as TGTGCCAGTAGTAGACCCCGTGGGGCTAGCGGGAGTCAAGAGACCCAGTACTTC. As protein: CASSRPRGASGSQETQYF. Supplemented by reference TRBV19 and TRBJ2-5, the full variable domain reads DGGITQSPKYLFRKEGQNVTLSCEQNLNHDAMYWYRQDPGQGLRLIYYSQIVNDFQKGDIAEGYSVSREKKESFPLTVTSAQKNPTAFYLCASSRPRGASGSQETQYFGPGTRLLVL.

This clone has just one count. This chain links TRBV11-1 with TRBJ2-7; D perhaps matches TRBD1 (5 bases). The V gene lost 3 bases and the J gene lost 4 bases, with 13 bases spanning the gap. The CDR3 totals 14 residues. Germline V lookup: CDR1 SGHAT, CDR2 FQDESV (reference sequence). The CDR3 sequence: CASSFPEGAYEQYF. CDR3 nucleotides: TGTGCCAGCAGCTTTCCCGAAGGGGCATACGAGCAGTACTTC. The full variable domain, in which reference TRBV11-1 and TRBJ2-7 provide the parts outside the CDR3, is EAEVAQSPRYKITEKSQAVAFWCDPISGHATLYWYRQILGQGPELLVQFQDESVVDDSQLPKDRFSAERLKGVDSTLKIQPAELGDSAMYLCASSFPEGAYEQYFGPGTRLTVT.

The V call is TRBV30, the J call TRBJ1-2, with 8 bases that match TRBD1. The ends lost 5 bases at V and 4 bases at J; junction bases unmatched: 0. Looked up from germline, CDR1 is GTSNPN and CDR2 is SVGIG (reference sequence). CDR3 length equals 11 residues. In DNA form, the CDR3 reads TGTGCCTGGGGACAGGGCTATGGCTACACCTTC. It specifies CAWGQGYGYTF. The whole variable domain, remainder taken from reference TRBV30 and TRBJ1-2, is SQTIHQWPATLVQPVGSPLSLECTVEGTSNPNLYWYRQAAGRGLQLLFYSVGIGQISSEVPQNLSASRPQDRQFILSSKKLLLSDSGFYLCAWGQGYGYTFGSGTRLTVV.

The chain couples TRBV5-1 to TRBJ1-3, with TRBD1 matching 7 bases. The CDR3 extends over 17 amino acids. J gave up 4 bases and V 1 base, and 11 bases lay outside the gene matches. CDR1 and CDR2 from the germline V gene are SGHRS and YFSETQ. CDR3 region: CASSLPQTGMGGNTIYF. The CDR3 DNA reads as TGCGCCAGCAGCTTGCCACAGACAGGGATGGGAGGAAACACCATATATTTT.

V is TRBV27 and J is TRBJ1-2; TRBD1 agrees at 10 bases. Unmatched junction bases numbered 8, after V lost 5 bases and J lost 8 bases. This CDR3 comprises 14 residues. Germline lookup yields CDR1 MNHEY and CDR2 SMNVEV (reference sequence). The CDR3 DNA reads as TGTGCCAGCAGTCTGTCAGGACAGGGGGAGGGCTACACCTTC. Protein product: CASSLSGQGEGYTF.

CDR3 loop: CASSLIGVYEQYF. CDR3 in DNA: TGTGCCAGCAGCTTGATCGGGGTCTACGAGCAGTACTTC. The rearrangement uses TRBV5-8 and TRBJ2-7; perhaps TRBD2 as D (5 bases). Trimming pared 1 base from V and 3 bases from J, leaving 8 bases between. CDR1 and CDR2 from the germline V gene are SGHTS and YDEGEE. The CDR3 runs 13 residues.

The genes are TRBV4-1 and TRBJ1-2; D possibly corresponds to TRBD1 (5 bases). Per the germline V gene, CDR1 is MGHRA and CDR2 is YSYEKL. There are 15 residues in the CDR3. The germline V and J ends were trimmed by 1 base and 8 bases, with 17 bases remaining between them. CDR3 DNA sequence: TGCGCCAGCAGCCAAGGGGCCCTCGGGGGGTCCGGCTACACCTTC. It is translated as CASSQGALGGSGYTF.

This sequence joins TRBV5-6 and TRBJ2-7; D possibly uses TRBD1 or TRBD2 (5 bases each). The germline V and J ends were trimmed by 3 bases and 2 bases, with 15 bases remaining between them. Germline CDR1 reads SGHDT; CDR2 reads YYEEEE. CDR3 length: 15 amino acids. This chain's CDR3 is CASSSPGTGPYEQYF. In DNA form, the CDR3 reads TGTGCCAGCAGCTCACCCGGGACGGGCCCCTACGAGCAGTACTTC.

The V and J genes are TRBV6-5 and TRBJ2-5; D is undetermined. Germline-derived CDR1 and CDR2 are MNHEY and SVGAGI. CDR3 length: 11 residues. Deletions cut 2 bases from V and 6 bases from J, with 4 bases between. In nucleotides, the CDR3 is TGTGCCAGCAGTTACGGCCAGACCCAGTACTTC. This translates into CASSYGQTQYF.